Listed here are 17 T cell receptor beta chains from one sample, sequenced in a study of cytomegalovirus exposure and HLA in healthy donors. PCR involved 60 Vbeta and 13 Jbeta primers. The data were produced by immunoSEQ multiplex PCR, yet TCRdb's version contains in-frame clones alone and is incomplete. The data contain about 250,000 clones, approximately 80% of them singletons. The sample was PBMCs. These receptors originate from a girl aged 2 to 9 in good health and CMV-seronegative.

This chain links TRBV4-1 with TRBJ2-7; 7 nucleotides line up with TRBD1. Germline values: CDR1 MGHRA, CDR2 YSYEKL. This CDR3 contains 15 residues. V trimming: 1 base; J trimming: 0 bases; junction bases outside the gene matches: 3. CDR3 DNA sequence: TGCGCCAGCAGCCAAGTAGAGGGGGCCTCCTACGAGCAGTACTTC. Its translation is CASSQVEGASYEQYF.

The rearrangement links TRBV9 to TRBJ1-2, with 8 bases identical to TRBD1. Germline V gene lookup returns CDR1 SGDLS and CDR2 YYNGEE. V lost 3 bases, J lost 8 bases, and 3 bases stayed unmatched. This CDR3 spans 12 amino acids. The CDR3 here is CASSGTGNGYTF. Written as DNA, the CDR3 is TGTGCCAGCAGCGGGACAGGGAACGGCTACACCTTC.

The V call is TRBV5-4, the J call TRBJ2-3; 15 nucleotides match TRBD2. The CDR3 covers 17 residues. CDR1 is SGHNT, CDR2 YYREEE, per germline (reference sequence). With 4 bases clipped from V and 3 bases from J, the junction kept 6 bases outside the gene matches. CDR3 sequence: CASSRGLAGGRTDTQYF. The CDR3 DNA follows: TGTGCCAGCAGCCGGGGACTAGCGGGGGGTAGGACAGATACGCAGTATTTT.

The chain recombines TRBV7-6 with TRBJ2-7; TRBD2 aligns across 7 bases. The germline CDR1 and CDR2 sequences are SGHVS and FNYEAQ. The CDR3 spans 15 residues. The V and J ends lost 2 bases and 7 bases, in that order; junction bases with no gene match: 11. CDR3 loop: CASSLSTSEVGEQYF. The CDR3 DNA is TGTGCCAGCAGCTTAAGCACTAGCGAGGTTGGGGAGCAGTACTTC. The whole variable domain, filled in from reference TRBV7-6 and TRBJ2-7, reads GAGVSQSPRYKVTKRGQDVALRCDPISGHVSLYWYRQALGQGPEFLTYFNYEAQQDKSGLPNDRFSAERPEGSISTLTIQRTEQRDSAMYRCASSLSTSEVGEQYFGPGTRLTVT.

The chain joins TRBV30 to TRBJ1-1; D is unresolved. The CDR3 consists of 11 residues. V was cut by 0 bases and J by 7 bases, with 6 bases left in between. CDR1 is GTSNPN and CDR2 is SVGIG in the germline V gene (reference sequence). The CDR3 loop reads CAWSVGIEAFF. The CDR3 DNA is TGTGCCTGGAGTGTTGGCATTGAAGCTTTCTTT.

V gene TRBV2 combines with J gene TRBJ1-5, with 11 bases fitting TRBD1. CDR1 is SNHLY and CDR2 is FYNNEI in the germline V gene. CDR3 length: 15 amino acids. Losses at the gene ends were 8 bases for V and 3 bases for J; bases not matched to a gene: 6. The DNA for the CDR3 is TGTGCCAGCCAAGGGACAGGGGGATACAATCAGCCCCAGCATTTT. Its protein is CASQGTGGYNQPQHF.

This clone was recorded a few times. The rearrangement uses TRBV2 and TRBJ1-5; D might be TRBD1 (5 bases). The length of the CDR3 is 18 residues. Germline-derived CDR1 and CDR2 are SNHLY and FYNNEI. V lost 7 bases to trimming and J lost 1 base, with 23 bases between them. The CDR3 nucleotides are TGTGCCAGCAAATTAGGACTTGGGGGGAGAATGAGCAATCAGCCCCAGCATTTT. It yields the protein CASKLGLGGRMSNQPQHF.

J is TRBJ2-7 and V is TRBV11-1, with 10 bases fitting TRBD1. J lost 6 bases, V lost 6 bases, and 8 bases had no gene match. The germline gives CDR1 SGHAT, CDR2 FQDESV (reference sequence). CDR3 length: 14 amino acids. The CDR3 coding sequence is TGTGCCAGCAGTTACCAGACAGGGGGCGCCGAGCAGTACTTC. It encodes CASSYQTGGAEQYF.

The rearrangement links TRBV5-1 to TRBJ1-1, with D tentatively TRBD1 (6 bases). Per the germline V gene, CDR1 is SGHRS and CDR2 is YFSETQ. The CDR3 runs to 17 residues. Trimming left V 4 bases short and J 3 bases short, with 22 bases between. CDR3 coding DNA: TGCGCCAGCAGCCCTCGTAAAGGGGGAGATAGGGACACTGAAGCTTTCTTT. Its protein product is CASSPRKGGDRDTEAFF.

This clone was picked up one time. This chain connects TRBV5-1 to TRBJ2-5; D is perhaps TRBD1 (6 bases). The better agreement between TRBJ2-7 and the DNA end casts doubt on the J call. In germline, CDR1 is SGHRS, CDR2 YFSETQ. The CDR3 sequence is 14 residues long. CDR3 residues: CASSLGTGHYEQYF. The DNA of the CDR3 is TGCGCCAGCAGCTTGGGTACAGGGCACTACGAGCAGTACTTC.

The rearrangement joins TRBV7-9 to TRBJ2-2; 11 positions match TRBD2. Trimming cost V 5 bases and J 9 bases; bases outside gene matches: 11. The CDR3 runs to 16 residues. Germline assignment: CDR1 SEHNR and CDR2 FQNEAQ (reference sequence). CDR3 DNA: TGTGCCAGCAGCAGTCGACTAGCGGGAAGACCGAGGGAGCTGTTTTTT. Its translation is CASSSRLAGRPRELFF.

This clone turned up a few times. The chain employs TRBV27 and TRBJ1-5, with a weak D call TRBD1 (6 bases). The CDR3 runs to 13 residues. Germline CDR1 MNHEY, CDR2 SMNVEV (reference sequence). Trimming removed 3 bases from V and 5 bases from J, with 8 bases in between. The CDR3, as DNA: TGTGCCAGCAGTTTGGGGGCGTATCAGCCCCAGCATTTT. It is translated as CASSLGAYQPQHF.

The rearrangement uses TRBV28 and TRBJ1-4; 7 bases fit TRBD1. This CDR3 has 18 residues. V trimming: 5 bases; J trimming: 12 bases; junction bases outside the gene matches: 24. Germline CDR1 is MDHEN and CDR2 is SYDVKM. The CDR3 nucleotides read TGTGCCAGCAGTGGCCTAAGAGATAATCGGGACAGCACCCGAGAACTGTTTTTT. Its translation: CASSGLRDNRDSTRELFF.

V is TRBV19 and J is TRBJ2-3; 9 nucleotides line up with TRBD2. The V segment lost 4 bases and the J segment 8 bases; nucleotides outside the gene matches: 10. Per germline, CDR1 LNHDA and CDR2 SQIVND (reference sequence). The CDR3 is 15 residues long. The CDR3 protein is CASSTGGLARPTQYF. The CDR3 coding sequence is TGTGCCAGTAGTACCGGGGGACTAGCCCGCCCTACGCAGTATTTT.

The CDR3 DNA reads as TGTGCCAGCAGTTTGGGGCTCGAGAGCTCCTACGAGCAGTACTTC. Protein sequence: CASSLGLESSYEQYF. V gene TRBV27 combines with J gene TRBJ2-7; D is perhaps TRBD1 (5 bases). Germline lookup yields CDR1 MNHEY and CDR2 SMNVEV (reference sequence). Between the trimmed V and J ends, which lost 3 bases and 0 bases, there was a span of 12 bases. The CDR3 spans 15 residues.

This clone turned up a few times. This rearrangement joins TRBV28 to TRBJ2-7; D is uncertain. CDR3 size: 15 residues. The V end lost 4 bases, the J end lost 0 bases, and 13 bases lay between the germline ends. Looked up from germline, CDR1 is MDHEN and CDR2 is SYDVKM. This chain's CDR3 is CASSSLLSSSYEQYF. CDR3 in DNA: TGTGCCAGCAGTTCCCTCCTCTCGAGCTCCTACGAGCAGTACTTC.

The CDR3 region is CASSFNPARDSEQYF. CDR3 coding DNA: TGTGCCAGCAGTTTTAACCCGGCCAGGGACAGCGAGCAGTACTTC. The chain uses TRBV6-6 and TRBJ2-7; 7 bases are a match to TRBD1. Germline loops: CDR1 MNHNY, CDR2 SVGAGI (reference sequence). With 4 bases clipped from V and 6 bases from J, the junction kept 12 bases outside the gene matches. The CDR3 loop spans 15 amino acids.